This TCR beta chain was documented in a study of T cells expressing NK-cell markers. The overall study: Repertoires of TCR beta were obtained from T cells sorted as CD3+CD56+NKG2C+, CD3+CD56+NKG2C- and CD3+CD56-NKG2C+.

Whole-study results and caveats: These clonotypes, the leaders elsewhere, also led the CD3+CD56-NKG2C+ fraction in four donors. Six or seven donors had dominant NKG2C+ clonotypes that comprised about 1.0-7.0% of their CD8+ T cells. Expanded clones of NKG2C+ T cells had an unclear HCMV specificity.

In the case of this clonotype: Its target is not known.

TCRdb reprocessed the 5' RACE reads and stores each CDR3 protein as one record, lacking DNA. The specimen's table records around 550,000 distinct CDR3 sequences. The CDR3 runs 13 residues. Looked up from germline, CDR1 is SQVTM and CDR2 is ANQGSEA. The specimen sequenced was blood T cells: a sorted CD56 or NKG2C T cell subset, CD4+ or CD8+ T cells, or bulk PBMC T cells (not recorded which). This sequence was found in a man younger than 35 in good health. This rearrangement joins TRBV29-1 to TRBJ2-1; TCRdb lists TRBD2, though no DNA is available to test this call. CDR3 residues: CSISGRRLNEQFF.